This TCR beta chain was identified in a study of T cell clones after liver transplantation. Across the study: Subjects received no induction therapy and standard immunosuppression until randomization at 12-24 months post-transplant. Whole-study results and caveats: In 5 of 8 subjects, circulating graft-donor-reactive CD4 TCRbeta sequences fell significantly after transplant.

CDR1 and CDR2 (germline): MNHEY, SVGAGI. There are 16 residues in the CDR3. V lost 0 bases, J lost 0 bases, and 10 bases lay in between. The table lists this clone with a few counts. Its target is unknown. Produced via immunoSEQ multiplex PCR; TCRdb's table is partial and in-frame only. The sample yields around 26,000 clones, around three quarters seen once. The receptor comes from a human donor who received a liver transplant. The chain has TRBV6-5 and TRBJ2-3; D unclear. The sample consisted of CD4+ T cells from blood, taken before liver transplant. CDR3 sequence reads: CASSYSGGASTDTQYF. DNA for the CDR3: TGTGCCAGCAGTTACTCGGGCGGAGCTAGCACAGATACGCAGTATTTT.